This T cell receptor (beta chain) was identified during a study of T cell responses to AZD1222 COVID-19 vaccine (dated by TCRdb to about 2021). Study-wide context: Because spike-specific TCR depth and breadth did not differ between the two schedules, AZD1222 recipients who got a second dose at roughly 4 weeks were pooled with those who got a second dose at roughly 12 weeks. Trial participants were enrolled into age subgroups of 18-55, 56-69 and 70-plus years, which contained about 150, 27 and 61 TCR-sequenced participants, respectively. TCR sequencing covered about 230 trial participants: 200 to 220 given two doses of AZD1222 and 26 given two doses of MenACWY control vaccine. Findings and caveats that apply to the study as a whole: Spike-specific TCR breadth and depth rose significantly after two AZD1222 doses compared with day 0 and with MenACWY recipients. In the small 56-69-year group, the increase in depth fell short of significance, most likely because of low power. Conclusions about previously exposed vaccinees were limited because only a handful of AZD1222 recipients were SARS-CoV-2 seropositive at baseline. Because no day 14 peak-response samples were available, the repertoires could be characterized only after the peak T cell response. The whole spike protein was spanned by vaccine-associated CD4 TCRs, and dominant responses were seen in regions 160-218 and 743-854. Nearly half of unique spike-specific TCRs reportedly recognized epitopes outside regions mutated in the B.1.351 and B.1.1.7 variants. Participants were mostly white British and included more females than males, and it was suggested by the authors that clonal diversity may have been underestimated.

What this sample's time point label stands for: baseline before first vaccination. Samples from vaccinated people were obtained from the UK trials COV001 and COV002, which included a single-blind randomized controlled phase 2/3 trial of AZD1222 (ChAdOx1 nCoV-19) in healthy adults. For TCRbeta chain sequencing, PBMC samples were collected from trial participants at day 0 and at day 28 after the second dose. V ends up 4 bases short and J 0 bases short, with an unmatched junction base count of 3. The CDR3, cysteine through phenylalanine, is 15 amino acids long. Of all the DNA, just the CDR3 is kept, 45 bases in frame from base 1. CDR1 and CDR2, per the germline V gene, are MNHEY and SVGAGI. The CDR3 regions of human TCRbeta chains were analyzed by immunosequencing. As for the original processing: Repertoire TCRs were checked for matches against a reference library of SARS-CoV-2-specific TCRs that had been generated using the MIRA antigen-specificity platform. Breadth was defined as the fraction of unique TCRs that were SARS-CoV-2-associated. Depth was defined as the fraction of total T cells that were SARS-CoV-2-associated. Using the MIRA data, every spike-specific TCR was mapped to the spike region that the TCR reacted to and assigned to either a CD4 or a CD8 class. Log10-transformed breadth and depth values were compared by one-way ANOVA with Sidak's multiple comparisons tests. In TCRdb, the immuneACCESS table is reduced to in-frame sequences with V and J assigned. These tables do not hold every clone; where another copy was compared, an unresolved V gene accounts for under half, and the others remain unexplained. V and J calls and clone size are copied from that table; D and trimming were computed from the DNA. Recorded for this sample are about 110,000 clones; 91% of them occurred a single time. The leading ten clones occupy around 7% of the sample.

A remark on this clone: It has no known antigen specificity. No much larger clone exists at a distance of one base, and base qualities are not known.

This specimen consisted of peripheral blood, obtained on day 0 of AZD1222 vaccination. Recombination joined TRBV6-5 with TRBJ1-2; 9 bases in between match TRBD1. This sequence originates from an adult in good health. CDR3 loop: CASSLTGGANYGYTF. The DNA sequence follows: TGTGCCAGCAGTTTGACAGGGGGAGCTAACTATGGCTACACCTTC.